The 27 T cell receptor beta chains in this list originate from one sample, sequenced in a study of T cell responses to AZD1222 COVID-19 vaccine. Data came from immunoSEQ multiplex PCR; TCRdb stores just in-frame clones and leaves some out. This sample yields 130,000 or so clones, of which under 95% are seen a single time; 1% to 1.4% belongs to the top ten. Material: peripheral blood, obtained 28 days after the second AZD1222 dose. These receptor sequences come from an adult who received the AZD1222 COVID-19 vaccine.

Here the CDR3 DNA reads TGTGCCAGCAGTGGGCCTTTTCATTCACCCCTCCACTTT. Protein product: CASSGPFHSPLHF. The V and J genes are TRBV11-2 and TRBJ1-6, with D hard to call. Per the germline V gene, CDR1 is SGHAT and CDR2 is FQNNGV. The germline V and J ends were trimmed by 6 bases and 8 bases, with 11 bases remaining between them. The CDR3 contains 13 residues.

The J gene is TRBJ2-5, the V gene TRBV2; D is possibly TRBD1 (5 bases). CDR1 and CDR2 from the germline V gene are SNHLY and FYNNEI. Trimming removed 5 bases at V and 5 bases at J, with 15 bases between. The CDR3 is made up of 14 amino acids. The DNA of the CDR3 is TGTGCCAGCAGTAATACCAGGGTAGCCGAGACCCAGTACTTC. The encoded protein is CASSNTRVAETQYF.

This rearrangement joins TRBV7-6 to TRBJ2-5, with TRBD1 identical over 7 bases. The ends lost 1 base at V and 4 bases at J; junction bases unmatched: 3. The CDR3 consists of 14 residues. Germline-derived CDR1 and CDR2 are SGHVS and FNYEAQ. This chain's CDR3 is CASSLVAGGETQYF. CDR3 nucleotides: TGTGCCAGCAGCTTAGTGGCAGGGGGAGAGACCCAGTACTTC. Full variable domain (rest looked up from reference TRBV7-6 and TRBJ2-5): GAGVSQSPRYKVTKRGQDVALRCDPISGHVSLYWYRQALGQGPEFLTYFNYEAQQDKSGLPNDRFSAERPEGSISTLTIQRTEQRDSAMYRCASSLVAGGETQYFGPGTRLLVL.

The chain employs TRBV7-9 and TRBJ2-7; TRBD1 or TRBD2 may be the D gene (5 bases each). The V and J ends lost 4 bases and 5 bases respectively, with 15 bases between them. From germline, CDR1 is SEHNR and CDR2 FQNEAQ (reference sequence). The CDR3 consists of 14 residues. This CDR3 reads CASSSREGLDEQYF. The CDR3 nucleotides read TGTGCCAGCAGCTCCCGAGAGGGGTTGGACGAGCAGTACTTC.

This clone was picked up one time. This chain uses TRBV2 with TRBJ2-7, with 9 positions matching TRBD2. Germline V CDR1 and CDR2: SNHLY, FYNNEI. This CDR3 comprises 12 residues. J gave up 3 bases and V 8 bases, and 2 bases lay outside the gene matches. In nucleotides, the CDR3 is TGTGCCAGCCTTAGCGGGAGCTACGAGCAGTACTTC. Translated: CASLSGSYEQYF.

This clone was detected only once. The chain uses TRBV7-8 and TRBJ2-7; possibly TRBD2 for D (5 bases). Trimming shortened V by 5 bases and J by 3 bases, and 11 bases separated the two germline ends. The CDR3 has 13 residues. Germline CDR1 and CDR2: SGHVS and FQNEAQ. The CDR3 region is CASSVGLDYEQYF. The DNA of the CDR3 is TGTGCCAGCAGCGTAGGACTCGACTACGAGCAGTACTTC.

The chain employs TRBV29-1 and TRBJ2-7; D is undetermined. This CDR3 spans 9 amino acids. Germline-derived CDR1 and CDR2 are SQVTM and ANQGSEA. Trimming took off 5 bases at V and 2 bases at J, with 1 base between the two ends. CDR3 sequence (DNA): TGCAGCGTTCCCTACGAGCAGTACTTC. Encoded protein: CSVPYEQYF.

The chain carries TRBV5-5 and TRBJ1-5; 9 bases align to TRBD1. Looked up from germline, CDR1 is SGHKS and CDR2 is YYEKEE (reference sequence). This CDR3 has 17 amino acids. V gave up 4 bases and J gave up 7 bases; unmatched junction bases: 15. The CDR3 reads CASSPFGGTGTGQPQHF. In nucleotides, the CDR3 is TGTGCCAGCAGCCCCTTTGGGGGGACAGGGACCGGGCAGCCCCAGCATTTT.

This chain links TRBV5-1 with TRBJ1-1, with 8 bases lining up with TRBD1. The germline CDR1 and CDR2 sequences are SGHRS and YFSETQ. The CDR3 spans 13 residues. The ends lost 3 bases at V and 7 bases at J; junction bases unmatched: 5. As DNA, the CDR3 is TGCGCCAGCAGCTCGGGACAGGCTGATGAAGCTTTCTTT. The encoded protein is CASSSGQADEAFF.

The chain links TRBV5-1 to TRBJ1-1, with D unclear. The CDR3 has 15 amino acids. V lost 5 bases to trimming and J lost 0 bases, with 14 bases between them. Germline CDR1 SGHRS, CDR2 YFSETQ. The CDR3 DNA follows: TGCGCCAGCAGGGGCCCGGACCCCATGAACACTGAAGCTTTCTTT. It encodes CASRGPDPMNTEAFF.

The chain has TRBV9 and TRBJ2-3, with 9 bases identical to TRBD2. This CDR3 has 16 residues. The V segment lost 6 bases and the J segment 4 bases; nucleotides outside the gene matches: 12. Per the germline V gene, CDR1 is SGDLS and CDR2 is YYNGEE. CDR3 nucleotides: TGTGCCAGCACCGCCGGGGCGGGAGGGCCAGCAGATACGCAGTATTTT. Its protein product is CASTAGAGGPADTQYF.

This clone occurred a few times. The J gene is TRBJ2-1, the V gene TRBV5-6; 13 positions agree with TRBD2. The length of the CDR3 is 15 residues. The germline V gene encodes CDR1 SGHDT and CDR2 YYEEEE. V shed 4 bases and J 9 bases; nucleotides not matched to a gene: 7. The CDR3 DNA sequence: TGTGCCAGCAGCCCCGGACTAGCGGGAGATAGTGAGCAGTTCTTC. Amino acids: CASSPGLAGDSEQFF.

J is TRBJ1-6 and V is TRBV6-5, with a weak D call TRBD1 (6 bases). The ends were cut back, 6 bases at V and 4 bases at J, with 13 bases in the middle. Germline lookup yields CDR1 MNHEY and CDR2 SVGAGI. The CDR3 covers 15 residues. CDR3 sequence: CASSRQEGYNSPLHF. The CDR3 bases are TGTGCCAGCAGCCGACAGGAGGGGTATAATTCACCCCTCCACTTT.

As DNA, the CDR3 is TGTGCCTGGAGTGTTGTCTCAGGGGAAGACACCTTC. Translation gives CAWSVVSGEDTF. J is TRBJ1-2 and V is TRBV30; D is perhaps TRBD1 (6 bases). V was cut by 0 bases and J by 12 bases, with 14 bases left in between. Looked up from germline, CDR1 is GTSNPN and CDR2 is SVGIG (reference sequence). CDR3 size: 12 residues.

This chain joins TRBV10-1 and TRBJ1-2; 7 nucleotides match TRBD1. Germline lookup yields CDR1 WNHNN and CDR2 SYGVQD (reference sequence). The CDR3 spans 19 residues. V lost 0 bases and J lost 2; bases outside the gene matches: 15. Here the CDR3 DNA reads TGCGCCAGCAGTGAGTCGAGGGGGCAGTGGATGACAAAAAACTATGGCTACACCTTC. Translating gives CASSESRGQWMTKNYGYTF.

This rearrangement joins TRBV4-2 to TRBJ1-2, with a possible D match to TRBD1 (5 bases). Per the germline V gene, CDR1 is LGHNA and CDR2 is YNFKEQ. V dropped 2 bases and J dropped 5 bases, with 12 bases sitting between them. CDR3 size: 14 residues. CDR3 coding DNA: TGTGCCAGCAGCCAAACCGGGACTCCATATGGCTACACCTTC. This translates into CASSQTGTPYGYTF.

This chain joins TRBV18 and TRBJ1-1, with D unresolved. This CDR3 spans 14 amino acids. The V end was cut by 3 bases, the J end by 2 bases, with 10 bases between. Germline CDR1 KGHSH, CDR2 LQKENI. CDR3 sequence reads: CASSPGSINTEAFF. The CDR3 DNA reads TGTGCCAGCTCACCGGGGAGTATAAACACTGAAGCTTTCTTT.

The chain uses TRBV28 and TRBJ1-1; TRBD1 might be the D (6 bases). V was cut by 4 bases and J by 11 bases, with 23 bases left in between. This CDR3 region has 15 residues. Germline loops: CDR1 MDHEN, CDR2 SYDVKM. The CDR3 bases are TGTGCCAGCAGTTCGGCGGGGGCCTGGTCTGACATCGCTTTCTTT. It is translated as CASSSAGAWSDIAFF.

This chain joins TRBV25-1 and TRBJ1-3; D call uncertain. Germline V CDR1 and CDR2: MGHDK, SYGVNS. The CDR3 contains 15 residues. Trimming shortened V by 1 base and J by 0 bases, and 7 bases separated the two germline ends. DNA of the CDR3: TGTGCCAGCAGTGAATTAGCAGACTCTGGAAACACCATATATTTT. Translating gives CASSELADSGNTIYF.

The V and J genes are TRBV7-9 and TRBJ2-5; no clear D gene. The CDR3 contains 11 residues. Trimming stripped 2 bases from V and 5 bases from J, with 3 bases between. Germline V CDR1 and CDR2: SEHNR, FQNEAQ (reference sequence). CDR3 in amino acids: CASSLLETQYF. The CDR3 DNA reads as TGTGCCAGCAGCTTATTGGAGACCCAGTACTTC.

The genes are TRBV6-2 or TRBV6-3 and TRBJ1-1; D is possibly TRBD1 (5 bases). Germline CDR1 reads MNHEY; CDR2 reads SVGEGT. CDR3 length equals 15 residues. V was pared by 6 bases and J by 1 base, with 15 bases between. CDR3 region: CASSPSVRENTEAFF. CDR3 nucleotide sequence: TGTGCCAGCAGCCCGAGCGTCAGGGAGAACACTGAAGCTTTCTTT.

The chain uses TRBV2 and TRBJ1-2, with a weak D call TRBD1 (6 bases). Germline-derived CDR1 and CDR2 are SNHLY and FYNNEI. The V gene lost 6 bases and the J gene lost 8 bases, with 16 bases spanning the gap. This CDR3 region has 13 residues. CDR3 sequence: CASSEQGEVGYTF. CDR3 nucleotide sequence: TGTGCCAGCAGCGAACAGGGTGAGGTCGGCTACACCTTC. The entire variable domain, with the rest obtained from reference TRBV2 and TRBJ1-2, is as follows: EPEVTQTPSHQVTQMGQEVILRCVPISNHLYFYWYRQILGQKVEFLVSFYNNEISEKSEIFDDQFSVERPDGSNFTLKIRSTKLEDSAMYFCASSEQGEVGYTFGSGTRLTVV.

The J gene is TRBJ1-5, the V gene TRBV6-6; D unresolved. V was shortened by 6 bases and J by 3 bases, with 6 bases between the two germline ends. CDR3 length: 12 residues. The germline CDR1 and CDR2 sequences are MNHNY and SVGAGI (reference sequence). The CDR3 DNA reads TGTGCCAGCAGCCAACCCAATCAGCCCCAGCATTTT. Protein product: CASSQPNQPQHF.

This clone was seen once. The V call is TRBV5-1, the J call TRBJ2-3; 13 bases are shared with TRBD2. Germline lookup yields CDR1 SGHRS and CDR2 YFSETQ. The CDR3 runs 18 residues. The ends lost 5 bases at V and 0 bases at J; junction bases unmatched: 9. CDR3 coding DNA: TGCGCCAGCAGGTCCGGGACTAGCGGGACTACTAGCACAGATACGCAGTATTTT. Translation gives CASRSGTSGTTSTDTQYF. Full variable domain (rest looked up from reference TRBV5-1 and TRBJ2-3): KAGVTQTPRYLIKTRGQQVTLSCSPISGHRSVSWYQQTPGQGLQFLFEYFSETQRNKGNFPGRFSGRQFSNSRSEMNVSTLELGDSALYLCASRSGTSGTTSTDTQYFGPGTRLTVL.

The J gene is TRBJ2-2, the V gene TRBV2; D ambiguous. Trimming pared 8 bases from V and 7 bases from J, leaving 5 bases between. In germline, CDR1 is SNHLY, CDR2 FYNNEI. This CDR3 comprises 10 residues. CDR3 sequence (DNA): TGTGCCAGCGCCAGCGGGGAGCTGTTTTTT. This sequence encodes CASASGELFF.

This clone has only a few counts. The chain combines TRBV5-1 with TRBJ1-5, with D possibly TRBD1 on 6 matching bases. In germline, CDR1 is SGHRS, CDR2 YFSETQ. With 4 bases removed from V and 5 bases from J, the gap between germline ends came to 13 bases. The CDR3 runs to 14 residues. CDR3 region: CASSIASGDQPQHF. The CDR3 DNA follows: TGCGCCAGCAGCATCGCTTCAGGGGATCAGCCCCAGCATTTT.

The chain has TRBV30 and TRBJ2-2, with 8 bases lining up with TRBD2. CDR1 GTSNPN and CDR2 SVGIG come from the germline V gene (reference sequence). J lost 2 bases, V lost 3 bases, and 5 bases had no gene match. The CDR3 is 15 amino acids. The CDR3: CAWRMGLDNTGELFF. CDR3 nucleotides: TGTGCCTGGAGAATGGGACTAGACAACACCGGGGAGCTGTTTTTT. Based on the CDR3 plus reference TRBV30 and TRBJ2-2, the full variable domain is SQTIHQWPATLVQPVGSPLSLECTVEGTSNPNLYWYRQAAGRGLQLLFYSVGIGQISSEVPQNLSASRPQDRQFILSSKKLLLSDSGFYLCAWRMGLDNTGELFFGEGSRLTVL.